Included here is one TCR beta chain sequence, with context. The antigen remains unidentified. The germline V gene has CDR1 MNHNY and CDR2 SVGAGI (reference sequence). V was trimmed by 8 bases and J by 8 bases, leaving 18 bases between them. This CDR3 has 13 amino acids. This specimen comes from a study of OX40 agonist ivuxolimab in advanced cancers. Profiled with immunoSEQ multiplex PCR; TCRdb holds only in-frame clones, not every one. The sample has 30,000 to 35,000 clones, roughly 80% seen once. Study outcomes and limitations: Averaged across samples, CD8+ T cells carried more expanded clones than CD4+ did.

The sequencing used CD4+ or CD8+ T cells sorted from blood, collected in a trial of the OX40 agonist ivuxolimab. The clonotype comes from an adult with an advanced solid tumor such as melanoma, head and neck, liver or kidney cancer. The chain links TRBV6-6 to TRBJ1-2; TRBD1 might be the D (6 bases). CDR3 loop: CASCKQGFTGYTF. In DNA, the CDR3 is TGTGCCAGCTGCAAACAGGGTTTCACGGGCTACACCTTC.